This TCR beta chain was obtained from a study of blood T cell repertoires in COVID-19. CDR3 length: 16 residues. Trimming pared 5 bases from V and 7 bases from J, leaving 18 bases between. Germline CDR1 is LNHNV and CDR2 is YYDKDF (reference sequence). Sequenced by immunoSEQ multiplex PCR; TCRdb stores in-frame clones only, minus some. The sample holds 95,000 to 120,000 clones; approximately 70% are singletons and the top ten take 1.5% to 2%. This clone was found once. This chain uses TRBV15 with TRBJ1-6, with a possible D match to TRBD1 (6 bases). Sequencing was done on a sample of peripheral blood. The TCR comes from a woman aged 35 to 49 with acute or convalescent COVID-19. CDR3 amino acids: CATSFLGAQQNSPLHF. In DNA, the CDR3 is TGTGCCACCAGCTTTTTGGGGGCCCAACAAAATTCACCCCTCCACTTT.